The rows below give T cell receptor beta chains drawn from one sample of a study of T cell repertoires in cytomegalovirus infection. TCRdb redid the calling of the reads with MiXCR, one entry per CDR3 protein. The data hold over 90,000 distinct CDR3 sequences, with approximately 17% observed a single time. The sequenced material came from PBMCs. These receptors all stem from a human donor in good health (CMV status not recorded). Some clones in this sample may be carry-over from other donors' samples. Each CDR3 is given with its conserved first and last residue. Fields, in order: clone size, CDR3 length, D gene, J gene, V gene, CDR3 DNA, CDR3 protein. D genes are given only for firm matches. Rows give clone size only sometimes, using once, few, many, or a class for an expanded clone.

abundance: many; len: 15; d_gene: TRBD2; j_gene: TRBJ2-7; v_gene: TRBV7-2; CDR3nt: TGTGCCAGCAGCTCCCGACTAGCGGCGTTCTACGAGCAGTACTTC; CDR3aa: CASSSRLAAFYEQYF
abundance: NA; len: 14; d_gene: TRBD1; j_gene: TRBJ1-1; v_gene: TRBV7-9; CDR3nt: TGTGCCAGCAGTTACGGACAGGGAGACACTGAAGCTTTCTTT; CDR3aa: CASSYGQGDTEAFF
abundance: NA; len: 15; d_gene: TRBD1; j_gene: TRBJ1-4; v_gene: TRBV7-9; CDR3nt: TGTGCCAGCAGCTCGGGACAGGGGCAACTCGAAAAACTGTTTTTT; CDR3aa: CASSSGQGQLEKLFF
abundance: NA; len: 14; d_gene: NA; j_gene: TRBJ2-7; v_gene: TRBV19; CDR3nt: TGTGCCAGTAGTACCACAGGGAGCTCCTACGAGCAGTACTTC; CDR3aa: CASSTTGSSYEQYF
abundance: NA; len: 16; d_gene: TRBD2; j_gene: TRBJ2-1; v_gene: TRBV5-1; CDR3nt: TGCGCCAGCAGGGCTAGCGGGGGAAGCTCCTACAATGAGCAGTTCTTC; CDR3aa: CASRASGGSSYNEQFF
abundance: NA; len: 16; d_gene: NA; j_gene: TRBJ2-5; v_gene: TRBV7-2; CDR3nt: TGTGCCTGCAGCACCGGACTAACGGGGTATCAAGAGACCCAGTACTTC; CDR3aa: CACSTGLTGYQETQYF
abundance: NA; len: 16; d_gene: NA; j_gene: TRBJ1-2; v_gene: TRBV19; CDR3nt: TGTGCCAGTAGTATGCTCCTTACGGGAGTGAGCTATGGCTACACCTTC; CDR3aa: CASSMLLTGVSYGYTF
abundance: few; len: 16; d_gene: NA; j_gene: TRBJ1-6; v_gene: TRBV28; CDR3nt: TGTGCCAGCAGTCCCAGTGAGGGTTATAGGAATTCACCCCTCCACTTT; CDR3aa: CASSPSEGYRNSPLHF
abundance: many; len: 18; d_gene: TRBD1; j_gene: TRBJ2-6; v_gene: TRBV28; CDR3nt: TGTGCCAGCAGCGGGCCGGGACAGAGGTTCTCTGGGGCCAACGTCCTGACTTTC; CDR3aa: CASSGPGQRFSGANVLTF
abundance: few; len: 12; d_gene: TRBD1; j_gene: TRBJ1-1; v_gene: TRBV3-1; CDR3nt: TGTGCCAGCACGGGACAGGGGACTGAAGCTTTCTTT; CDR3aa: CASTGQGTEAFF
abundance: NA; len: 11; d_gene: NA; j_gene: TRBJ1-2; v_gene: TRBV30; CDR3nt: TGTGCCTGGACCTATTCGGAGGGCTACACCTTC; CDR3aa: CAWTYSEGYTF
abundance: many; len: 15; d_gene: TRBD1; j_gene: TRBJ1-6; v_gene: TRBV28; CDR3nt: TGTGCCAGCAGAACGGGACAGAAACTTTATTCACCCCTCCACTTT; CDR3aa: CASRTGQKLYSPLHF
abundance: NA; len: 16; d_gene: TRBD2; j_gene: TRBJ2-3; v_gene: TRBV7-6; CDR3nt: TGTGCCAGCAGCTTGCTAGCGGGGGCCCCCACAGATACGCAGTATTTT; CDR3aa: CASSLLAGAPTDTQYF
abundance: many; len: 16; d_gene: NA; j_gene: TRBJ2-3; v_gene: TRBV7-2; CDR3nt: TGTGCCAGCAGCTTAGTTCCGGGGGACCCCACAGATACGCAGTATTTT; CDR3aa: CASSLVPGDPTDTQYF
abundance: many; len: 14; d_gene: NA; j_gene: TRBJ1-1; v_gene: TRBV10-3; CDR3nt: TGTGCCATCAGAGAAGCTGGTGGGTCCACTGAAGCTTTCTTT; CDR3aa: CAIREAGGSTEAFF
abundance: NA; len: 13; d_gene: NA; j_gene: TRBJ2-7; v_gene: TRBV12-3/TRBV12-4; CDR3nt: TGTGCCAACAGTTGGGGCGGATTCTACGAGCAGTACTTC; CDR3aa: CANSWGGFYEQYF
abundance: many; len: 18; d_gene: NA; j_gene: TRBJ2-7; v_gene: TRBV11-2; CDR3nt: TGTGCCAGCAGCTTAGAGGGGGGCGACAGGGCGGCACGCTACGAGCAGTACTTC; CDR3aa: CASSLEGGDRAARYEQYF
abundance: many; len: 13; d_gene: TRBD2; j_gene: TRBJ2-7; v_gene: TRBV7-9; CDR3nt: TGTGCCAGCAGCGGGACTAACTCCTACGAGCAGTACTTC; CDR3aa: CASSGTNSYEQYF
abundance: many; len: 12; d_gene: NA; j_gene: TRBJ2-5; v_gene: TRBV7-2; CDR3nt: TGTGCCAGCAGAGGGGACCAAGAGACCCAGTACTTC; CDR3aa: CASRGDQETQYF
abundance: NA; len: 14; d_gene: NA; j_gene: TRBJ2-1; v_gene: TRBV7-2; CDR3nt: TGTGCCAGCAGCACCCACGGGACTTACAATGAGCAGTTCTTC; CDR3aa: CASSTHGTYNEQFF
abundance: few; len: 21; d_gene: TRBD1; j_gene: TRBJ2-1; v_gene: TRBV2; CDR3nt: TGTGCCAGCAGTGGCTACGGGGTCTCCGGGACAGGAGGGATCTCCTACAATGAGCAGTTCTTC; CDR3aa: CASSGYGVSGTGGISYNEQFF
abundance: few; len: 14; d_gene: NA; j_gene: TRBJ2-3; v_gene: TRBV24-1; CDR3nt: TGTGCCACCAGTGAGTCGGGACTGTTAGATACGCAGTATTTT; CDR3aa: CATSESGLLDTQYF
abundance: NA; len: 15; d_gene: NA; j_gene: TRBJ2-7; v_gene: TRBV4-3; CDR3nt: TGCGCCAGCAGCCAAGATCTGGATGGAGCCTACGAGCAGTACTTC; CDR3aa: CASSQDLDGAYEQYF
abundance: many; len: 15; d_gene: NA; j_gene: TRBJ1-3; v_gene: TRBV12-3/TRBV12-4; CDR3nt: TGTGCCAGCAGTTCCGGGGTGCAAACTGGAAACACCATATATTTT; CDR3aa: CASSSGVQTGNTIYF
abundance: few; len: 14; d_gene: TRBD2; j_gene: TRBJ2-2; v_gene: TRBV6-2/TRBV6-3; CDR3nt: TGTGCCAGCAGTGCCGGGGGGGGGTCCGGGGAGCTGTTTTTT; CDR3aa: CASSAGGGSGELFF
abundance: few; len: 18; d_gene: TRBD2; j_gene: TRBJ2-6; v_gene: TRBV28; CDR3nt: TGTGCCAGCAGCGTAGCTAGCGGAGCCTTCTCTGGGGCCAACGTCCTGACTTTC; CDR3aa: CASSVASGAFSGANVLTF
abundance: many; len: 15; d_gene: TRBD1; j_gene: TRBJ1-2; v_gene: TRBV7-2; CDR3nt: TGTGCCAGCAGCCCCGGGGGGACAGGGCTTTTCGGCTACACCTTC; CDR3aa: CASSPGGTGLFGYTF
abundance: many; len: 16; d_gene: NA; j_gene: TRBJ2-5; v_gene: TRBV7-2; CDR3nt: TGTGCCAGCAGCCCCAGACTCACCCAGTACCAAGAGACCCAGTACTTC; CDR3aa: CASSPRLTQYQETQYF
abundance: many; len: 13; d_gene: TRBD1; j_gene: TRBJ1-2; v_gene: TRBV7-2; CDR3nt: TGTGCCAGCAGCTCCCGACAGGGGAAAGGCTACACCTTC; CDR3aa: CASSSRQGKGYTF
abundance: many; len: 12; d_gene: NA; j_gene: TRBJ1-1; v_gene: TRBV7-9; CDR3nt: TGTGCCAGCAGCTTAACCGGGACTGAAGCTTTCTTT; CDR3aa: CASSLTGTEAFF
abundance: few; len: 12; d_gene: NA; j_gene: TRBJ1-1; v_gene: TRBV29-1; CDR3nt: TGCAGCGTTCGGACGGGGGCCACTGAAGCTTTCTTT; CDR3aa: CSVRTGATEAFF
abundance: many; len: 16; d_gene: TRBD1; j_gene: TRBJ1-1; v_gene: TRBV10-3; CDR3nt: TGTGCCATCAGTGATCCTTCTGGGACAGGGGCTCCGTGGGCTTTCTTT; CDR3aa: CAISDPSGTGAPWAFF
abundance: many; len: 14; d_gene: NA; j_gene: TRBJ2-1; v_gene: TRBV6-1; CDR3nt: TGTGCCAGCAGTGGATCGATGGGGGTTCGTGAGCAGTTCTTC; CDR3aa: CASSGSMGVREQFF
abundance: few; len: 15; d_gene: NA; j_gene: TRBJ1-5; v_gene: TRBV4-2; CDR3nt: TGTGCCAGCAGCCTAACCAGGGCCCCGGATCAGCCCCAGCATTTT; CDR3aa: CASSLTRAPDQPQHF
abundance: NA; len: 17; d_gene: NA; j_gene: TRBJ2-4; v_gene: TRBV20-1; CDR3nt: TGCAGTGCTAGAGATTTCGGGGGGCTGGGAAAAAAAAACATTCAGTACTTC; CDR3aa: CSARDFGGLGKKNIQYF
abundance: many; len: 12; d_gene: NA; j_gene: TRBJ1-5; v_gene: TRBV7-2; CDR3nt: TGTGCCAGCAGCTTGCGAGAGGGGGCCCAGCATTTT; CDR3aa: CASSLREGAQHF
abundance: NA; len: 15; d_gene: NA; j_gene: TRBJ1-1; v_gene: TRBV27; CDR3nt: TGTGCCAGCAGTCCCTACAGGGTGGAGAGGGCTGAAGCTTTCTTT; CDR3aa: CASSPYRVERAEAFF
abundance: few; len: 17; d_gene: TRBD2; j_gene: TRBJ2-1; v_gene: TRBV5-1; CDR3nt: TGCGCCAGCAGCCCCCGGACTAGCGGGGGGGCGGTGAATGAGCAGTTCTTC; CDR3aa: CASSPRTSGGAVNEQFF
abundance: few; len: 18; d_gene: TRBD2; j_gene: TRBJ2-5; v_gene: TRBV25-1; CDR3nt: TGTGCCAGCAGTACCCCGGTGACTAGCGGGGGCCTCCAAGAGACCCAGTACTTC; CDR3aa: CASSTPVTSGGLQETQYF
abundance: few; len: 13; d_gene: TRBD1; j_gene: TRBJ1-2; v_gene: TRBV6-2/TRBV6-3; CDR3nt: TGTGCCAGCAATCCTGACAGGGACTATGGCTACACCTTC; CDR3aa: CASNPDRDYGYTF
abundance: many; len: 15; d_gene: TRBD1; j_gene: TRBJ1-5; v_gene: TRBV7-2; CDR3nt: TGTGCCAGCAGCTTGGGACAGGGTTTTCATCAGCCCCAGCATTTT; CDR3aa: CASSLGQGFHQPQHF
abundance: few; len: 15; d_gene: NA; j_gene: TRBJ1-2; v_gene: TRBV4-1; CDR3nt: TGCGCCAGCAGCCAGGCGGAAGGCAGGGGCTGGGGCTACACCTTC; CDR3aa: CASSQAEGRGWGYTF
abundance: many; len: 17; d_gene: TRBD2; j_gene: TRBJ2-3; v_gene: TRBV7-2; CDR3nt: TGTGCCAGCAGCTCGAATCCTGCTAGCGGGGGAACAGATACGCAGTATTTT; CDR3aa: CASSSNPASGGTDTQYF
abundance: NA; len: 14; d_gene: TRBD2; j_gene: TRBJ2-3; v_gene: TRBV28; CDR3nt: TGTGCCAGCAGTCTTGGGGCGGGGGAAGATACGCAGTATTTT; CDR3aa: CASSLGAGEDTQYF
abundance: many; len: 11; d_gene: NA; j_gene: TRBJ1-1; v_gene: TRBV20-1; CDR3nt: TGCAGTGCAGAAATGACCACTGAAGCTTTCTTT; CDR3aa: CSAEMTTEAFF
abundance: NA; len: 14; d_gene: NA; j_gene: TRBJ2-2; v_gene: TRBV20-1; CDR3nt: TGCAGTGCGGCAGGGATCGTCAACACCGGGGAGCTGTTTTTT; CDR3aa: CSAAGIVNTGELFF
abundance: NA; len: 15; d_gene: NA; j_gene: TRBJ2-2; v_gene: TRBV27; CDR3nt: TGTGCCAGCTTCCTCCGGGATCCGAACACCGGGGAGCTGTTTTTT; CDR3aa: CASFLRDPNTGELFF
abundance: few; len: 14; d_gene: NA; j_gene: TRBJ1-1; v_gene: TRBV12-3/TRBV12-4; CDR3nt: TGTGCCAGCAGTTTAAACGGCGGGGACACTGAAGCTTTCTTT; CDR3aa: CASSLNGGDTEAFF
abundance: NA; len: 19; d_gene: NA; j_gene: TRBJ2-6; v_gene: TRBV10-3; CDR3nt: TGTGCCATCAGTGAGACCCGAACTTCAGGGGACTCTGGGGCCAACGTCCTGACTTTC; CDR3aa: CAISETRTSGDSGANVLTF
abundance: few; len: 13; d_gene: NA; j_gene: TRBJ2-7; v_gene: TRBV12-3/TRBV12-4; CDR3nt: TGTGCCAGCAGTCCAGGGGAGGGCTACGAGCAGTACTTC; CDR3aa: CASSPGEGYEQYF
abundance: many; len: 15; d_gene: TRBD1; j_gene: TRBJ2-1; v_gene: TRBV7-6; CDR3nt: TGTGCCAGCACCCCTGGGACAGGGAATTACAATGAGCAGTTCTTC; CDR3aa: CASTPGTGNYNEQFF
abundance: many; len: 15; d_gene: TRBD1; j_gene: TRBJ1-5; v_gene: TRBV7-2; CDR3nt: TGTGCCAGCAGCTCCGGGACAGGGGTCAATCAGCCCCAGCATTTT; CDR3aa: CASSSGTGVNQPQHF
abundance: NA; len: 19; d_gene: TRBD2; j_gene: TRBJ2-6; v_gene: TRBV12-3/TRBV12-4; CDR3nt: TGTGCCAGCAGTCCTGTTAAGGGGAGGGGCAGCTCTGGGGCCAACGTCCTGACTTTC; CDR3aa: CASSPVKGRGSSGANVLTF
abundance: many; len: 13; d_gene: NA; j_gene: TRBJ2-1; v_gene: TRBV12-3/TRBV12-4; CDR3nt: TGTGCCAGCAGTCCGGATCCGACAGGATGGCAGTTCTTC; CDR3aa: CASSPDPTGWQFF
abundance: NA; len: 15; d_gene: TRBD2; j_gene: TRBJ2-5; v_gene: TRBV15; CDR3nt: TGTGCCACCGCCTTGGGGCGGGGGGGTGGAGAGACCCAGTACTTC; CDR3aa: CATALGRGGGETQYF
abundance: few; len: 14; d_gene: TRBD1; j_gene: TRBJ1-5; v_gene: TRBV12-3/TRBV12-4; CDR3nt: TGTGCCAGCAGCCTGACAGGGAGCAATCAGCCCCAGCATTTT; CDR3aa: CASSLTGSNQPQHF
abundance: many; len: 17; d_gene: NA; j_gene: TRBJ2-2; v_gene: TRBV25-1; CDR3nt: TGTGCCAGCAGTGAAAAGGGGGCTAGCGGGAACACCGGGGAGCTGTTTTTT; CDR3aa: CASSEKGASGNTGELFF
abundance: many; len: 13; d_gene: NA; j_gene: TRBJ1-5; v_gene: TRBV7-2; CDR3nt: TGTGCCAGCAGCTTAGAGTTTAATCAGCCCCAGCATTTT; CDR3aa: CASSLEFNQPQHF
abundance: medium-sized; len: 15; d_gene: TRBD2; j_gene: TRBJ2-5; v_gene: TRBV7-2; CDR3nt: TGTGCCAGCAGCCCCGGGTCGGGGGGGGCCGAGACCCAGTACTTC; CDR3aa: CASSPGSGGAETQYF